The 22 T cell receptor beta chains in this list originate from one sample, sequenced in a study of a mutant IDH1 vaccine in newly diagnosed glioma. As for time point: baseline, week 1 (first vaccination visit). The treatment is: pre-vaccination baseline after standard-of-care therapy. TCRdb's copy holds only in-frame clones and misses some; the assay was immunoSEQ multiplex PCR. The profile shows about 92,000 clones, under 90% of them singletons. Sample: PBMCs, taken from a glioma patient treated with radiotherapy, temozolomide or both. All receptors derive from a woman between 45 and 65 years old with glioma.

A few counts support this clone. This chain uses TRBV21-1 with TRBJ1-1; the listed D gene, TRBD1, was not tested against the DNA. TRBV21-1 counts as a pseudogene. The CDR3 consists of 14 residues. CDR3 sequence (DNA): TGTGCCAGCGGGACAGAGGGTCAGAACACTGAAGCTTTCTTT. Translated, it gives CASGTEGQNTEAFF.

The chain recombines TRBV5-1 with TRBJ1-4; 7 bases are a match to TRBD1. V was pared by 3 bases and J by 6 bases, with 8 bases of the junction left unmatched. This CDR3 has 15 amino acids. Germline loops: CDR1 SGHRS, CDR2 YFSETQ. The chain's CDR3 is CASSWGTAVDEKLFF. CDR3 sequence (DNA): TGCGCCAGCAGCTGGGGGACAGCCGTGGATGAAAAACTGTTTTTT.

The genes are TRBV5-1 and TRBJ2-7, with D perhaps matching TRBD1 (6 bases). With 7 bases removed from V and 3 bases from J, the gap between germline ends came to 20 bases. Germline CDR1 is SGHRS and CDR2 is YFSETQ. This CDR3 has 15 residues. The CDR3 region is CASVRQAGDNYEQYF. DNA of the CDR3: TGCGCCAGCGTCCGACAGGCAGGGGATAACTACGAGCAGTACTTC.

V is TRBV7-2 and J is TRBJ1-1; D is possibly TRBD1 (6 bases). The CDR3 extends over 14 amino acids. Germline V gene data show CDR1 as SGHTA and CDR2 as FQGNSA. V lost 7 bases, J lost 11 bases, and 23 bases lay in between. CDR3 in amino acids: CASTPPGQGRRAFF. The CDR3 DNA follows: TGTGCCAGCACCCCTCCAGGGCAGGGGAGGAGGGCTTTCTTT. The full variable domain, with the rest looked up from reference TRBV7-2 and TRBJ1-1, is GAGVSQSPSNKVTEKGKDVELRCDPISGHTALYWYRQSLGQGLEFLIYFQGNSAPDKSGLPSDRFSAERTGGSVSTLTIQRTQQEDSAVYLCASTPPGQGRRAFFGQGTRLTVV.

The gene calls are TRBV30 and TRBJ2-3; 7 bases align to TRBD1. The V gene end was trimmed by 3 bases and the J gene end by 4 bases; junction bases not matched to a gene: 4. Germline V gene data show CDR1 as GTSNPN and CDR2 as SVGIG (reference sequence). This CDR3 spans 13 amino acids. The CDR3: CAWSRGRSDTQYF. CDR3 DNA sequence: TGTGCCTGGAGCAGGGGGAGATCAGATACGCAGTATTTT.

The chain employs TRBV27 and TRBJ1-2, with D tentatively TRBD1 (5 bases). CDR1 is MNHEY, CDR2 SMNVEV, per germline (reference sequence). V was cut by 4 bases and J by 4 bases, with 13 bases left in between. The CDR3 is 14 amino acids. In DNA, the CDR3 is TGTGCCAGCAGTTCAGGGAGGGAGGGCTATGGCTACACCTTC. Protein sequence: CASSSGREGYGYTF.

This chain connects TRBV30 to TRBJ2-3; D is tentatively TRBD1 or TRBD2 (7 bases each). CDR1 and CDR2 from the germline V gene are GTSNPN and SVGIG (reference sequence). The CDR3 is made up of 13 amino acids. V dropped 1 base and J dropped 6 bases, with 11 bases sitting between them. The CDR3 nucleotides are TGTGCCTGGAGTGGGGAGGGGGCGGATACGCAGTATTTT. Its protein product is CAWSGEGADTQYF.

The gene calls are TRBV18 and TRBJ1-1; D might be TRBD1 (6 bases). CDR1 and CDR2 (germline): KGHSH, LQKENI. The CDR3 totals 15 residues. V gave up 2 bases and J gave up 3 bases, with 13 bases separating them. The CDR3 sequence: CASSPSPNRDTEAFF. The CDR3, as DNA: TGTGCCAGCTCACCATCCCCGAACAGGGACACTGAAGCTTTCTTT.

The sample holds a few counts of this clone. The gene calls are TRBV7-9 and TRBJ1-2; D perhaps matches TRBD1 (5 bases). Between the trimmed V and J ends, which lost 3 bases and 6 bases, there was a span of 14 bases. The CDR3 has 14 amino acids. Germline loops: CDR1 SEHNR, CDR2 FQNEAQ (reference sequence). For the CDR3, the DNA is TGTGCCAGCAGCTTCCCGGGATCGGGGGATGGCTACACCTTC. Protein: CASSFPGSGDGYTF.

The rearrangement joins TRBV5-1 to TRBJ1-1; D might be TRBD1 (6 bases). Trimming shortened V by 0 bases and J by 5 bases, and 17 bases separated the two germline ends. CDR1 SGHRS and CDR2 YFSETQ come from the germline V gene. The CDR3 is 16 residues long. This CDR3 is CASSLEGHGGLTEAFF. The CDR3 DNA reads as TGCGCCAGCAGCTTGGAGGGCCACGGGGGGCTGACTGAAGCTTTCTTT.

This chain joins TRBV2 and TRBJ2-1, with TRBD2 matching over 11 bases. There are 17 residues in the CDR3. Germline CDR1 SNHLY, CDR2 FYNNEI. J gave up 5 bases and V 4 bases, and 10 bases lay outside the gene matches. CDR3 nucleotides: TGTGCCAGCAGTGGGGGGAGTAGCGGGGGGGCTAACAATGAGCAGTTCTTC. This sequence encodes CASSGGSSGGANNEQFF.

The chain carries TRBV19 and TRBJ1-4; a weak D match, TRBD1 (6 bases). The CDR3 sequence is 15 residues long. Germline V gene sequence: CDR1 LNHDA, CDR2 SQIVND (reference sequence). The V and J ends lost 11 bases and 4 bases respectively, with 20 bases between them. The DNA for the CDR3 is TGTGCCGTCGGGTCAGGGGTGGTCCATAATGAAAAACTGTTTTTT. As protein: CAVGSGVVHNEKLFF.

The chain has TRBV9 and TRBJ2-3, with D perhaps matching TRBD1 (5 bases). The CDR3 is 14 amino acids. Germline V CDR1 and CDR2: SGDLS, YYNGEE. With 3 bases removed from V and 0 bases from J, the gap between germline ends came to 8 bases. The CDR3 protein is CASSARQSTDTQYF. The DNA for the CDR3 is TGTGCCAGCAGCGCCCGACAGAGCACAGATACGCAGTATTTT.

This rearrangement joins TRBV28 to TRBJ1-5, with 8 bases matching TRBD1. With 5 bases clipped from V and 6 bases from J, the junction kept 6 bases outside the gene matches. The germline gives CDR1 MDHEN, CDR2 SYDVKM. The CDR3 length is 14 residues. CDR3 sequence (DNA): TGTGCCAGCAGTGCAGAGACAGGGGTTCAGCCCCAGCATTTT. Protein: CASSAETGVQPQHF.

The chain employs TRBV5-6 and TRBJ1-2; D possibly corresponds to TRBD1 (5 bases). V was trimmed by 9 bases and J by 2 bases, leaving 26 bases between them. In germline, CDR1 is SGHDT, CDR2 YYEEEE. This CDR3 is 17 amino acids long. CDR3 DNA: TGTGCCACGGGACTGTTGGGCCCGGGAGGGAGCAACTATGGCTACACCTTC. Translation gives CATGLLGPGGSNYGYTF.

The chain combines TRBV6-5 with TRBJ2-2; 7 bases map to TRBD1. The CDR3 sequence is 15 residues long. Germline CDR1 is MNHEY and CDR2 is SVGAGI. V shed 5 bases and J 1 base; nucleotides not matched to a gene: 4. The CDR3 region has the DNA TGTGCCAGCAGTCCCCGGGACAGGAACACCGGGGAGCTGTTTTTT. Translation gives CASSPRDRNTGELFF.

This clone was found once. The V call is TRBV5-4, the J call TRBJ2-2; TRBD2 matches 11 bases. Germline V gives CDR1 SGHNT, CDR2 YYREEE (reference sequence). V trimming: 3 bases; J trimming: 2 bases; junction bases outside the gene matches: 3. There are 16 residues in the CDR3. CDR3 DNA: TGTGCCAGCAGCTCCGGGACTAGCGGTAACACCGGGGAGCTGTTTTTT. Translating gives CASSSGTSGNTGELFF.

The chain is built from TRBV27 and TRBJ1-1; maybe TRBD1 (5 bases). From germline, CDR1 is MNHEY and CDR2 SMNVEV (reference sequence). This CDR3 spans 14 amino acids. The V end was cut by 2 bases, the J end by 0 bases, with 7 bases between. This CDR3 is CASSLARVNTEAFF. In DNA, the CDR3 is TGTGCCAGCAGTTTAGCCAGGGTGAACACTGAAGCTTTCTTT.

The CDR3 DNA follows: TGTGCCAGCAACGACTTCTCTTCAACTAATGAAAAACTGTTTTTT. It specifies CASNDFSSTNEKLFF. The rearrangement joins TRBV18 to TRBJ1-4; the D is unclear. The germline V gene has CDR1 KGHSH and CDR2 LQKENI. V lost 8 bases, J lost 0 bases, and 13 bases lay in between. The CDR3 totals 15 residues.

The V call is TRBV30, the J call TRBJ2-4; D remains unclear. Germline CDR1 GTSNPN, CDR2 SVGIG (reference sequence). The CDR3 covers 16 residues. Between the trimmed V and J ends, which lost 2 bases and 4 bases, there was a span of 18 bases. The DNA of the CDR3 is TGTGCCTGGAGTTACCCCTCGAAGACGAGAAAAAACATTCAGTACTTC. Its translation: CAWSYPSKTRKNIQYF.

The V call is TRBV2, the J call TRBJ1-1; D remains ambiguous. The CDR3 is made up of 11 amino acids. Germline-derived CDR1 and CDR2 are SNHLY and FYNNEI. V was trimmed by 7 bases and J by 1 base, leaving 4 bases between them. DNA for the CDR3: TGTGCCAGCAAGGAGAACACTGAAGCTTTCTTT. It yields the protein CASKENTEAFF.

The gene calls are TRBV6-6 and TRBJ2-5; D possibly uses TRBD1 or TRBD2 (5 bases each). Germline loops: CDR1 MNHNY, CDR2 SVGAGI (reference sequence). Trimming cost V 7 bases and J 5 bases, with 17 bases left between them. The CDR3 is 14 residues long. CDR3 in amino acids: CASKDRDARETQYF. The CDR3 DNA reads as TGTGCCAGCAAGGACCGGGACGCGAGGGAGACCCAGTACTTC.